These T cell receptor beta chains were read from a single sample in a study of early T cells in non-severe SARS-CoV-2 infection. Each CDR3 protein gets one entry after TCRdb re-called the 5' RACE reads with MiXCR. This table has tens of thousands of distinct CDR3 sequences, about 15% appearing once. The sequencing sample was made of whole blood. Receptors originate from an adult who was a healthcare worker with PCR-confirmed SARS-CoV-2 infection or an uninfected control (not recorded which). Each CDR3 is given with its conserved first and last residue. Each record gives: J gene, V gene, CDR3 protein.

>TRBJ1-3|TRBV6-5
CASSYTRVYGVGNTIYF
>TRBJ2-1|TRBV11-2
CASSFSALRSYNEQFF
>TRBJ2-1|TRBV7-9
CASSPRTSTYNEQFF
>TRBJ2-1|TRBV2
CASREGEGFYNEQFF
>TRBJ2-7|TRBV12-3/TRBV12-4
CASTWTSLSSYEQYF
>TRBJ1-1|TRBV27
CASSTQTGTGQAFF
>TRBJ2-7|TRBV20-1
CSAKSGNSEQYF
>TRBJ2-2|TRBV12-3/TRBV12-4
CASSFGLAGARSTGELFF
>TRBJ2-3|TRBV7-2
CASSLLAGGPDTQYF
>TRBJ2-3|TRBV5-6
CASSLRPGEPDTQYF
>TRBJ1-1|TRBV3-1
CASSQAGNTEAFF
>TRBJ1-1|TRBV4-1
CASSSPSGGTEAFF
>TRBJ2-1|TRBV20-1
CSASAPGTSGRGGNEQFF
>TRBJ1-3|TRBV2
CASSVQSSGNTIYF
>TRBJ2-5|TRBV2
CASSPDSKETQYF
>TRBJ2-3|TRBV28
CASSSPGLSYTQYF
>TRBJ2-1|TRBV28
CASSQYRRTSGRRVFLFF
>TRBJ1-4|TRBV6-1
CASSDSPTNEKLFF
>TRBJ1-1|TRBV5-4
CASSESGAEAFF
>TRBJ1-5|TRBV2
CASSEMGLQPQHF
>TRBJ2-5|TRBV7-2
CASSFNGVWAPGETQYF
>TRBJ1-5|TRBV6-2/TRBV6-3
CASSYFTTNQPQHF
>TRBJ2-7|TRBV20-1
CSANSGRNYEQYF
>TRBJ2-4|TRBV29-1
CSVLWGEDIQYF